The entry below gives a single T cell receptor beta chain sequence along with its context. Its specificity is unknown. 5'-RACE, quantitative and with molecular barcodes, yielded the TCR beta libraries. TCRdb recomputed calls from the 5' RACE reads with MiXCR, one row per CDR3 protein. Here the sample spans 150,000 to 200,000 distinct CDR3 sequences, roughly a third being singletons. The data originate from a study of CD8 T cells in ankylosing spondylitis. Overall study findings and caveats: Significantly higher representation of disease-linked clones was reported for matched ankylosing spondylitis synovial fluid.

V lost 6 bases to trimming and J lost 3 bases, with 6 bases between them. In germline, CDR1 is MDHEN, CDR2 SYDVKM. The CDR3 contains 11 residues. The chain joins TRBV28 to TRBJ2-7; D is undetermined. This TCR derives from a male donor with ankylosing spondylitis. Source material: synovial fluid, either unsorted or a sorted T cell fraction (not recorded which). CDR3 nucleotides: TGTGCCAGCAGGGACCGCTACGAGCAGTACTTC. Its translation: CASRDRYEQYF. The full variable domain, its missing parts supplied by reference TRBV28 and TRBJ2-7, is DVKVTQSSRYLVKRTGEKVFLECVQDMDHENMFWYRQDPGLGLRLIYFSYDVKMKEKGDIPEGYSVSREKKERFSLILESASTNQTSMYLCASRDRYEQYFGPGTRLTVT.